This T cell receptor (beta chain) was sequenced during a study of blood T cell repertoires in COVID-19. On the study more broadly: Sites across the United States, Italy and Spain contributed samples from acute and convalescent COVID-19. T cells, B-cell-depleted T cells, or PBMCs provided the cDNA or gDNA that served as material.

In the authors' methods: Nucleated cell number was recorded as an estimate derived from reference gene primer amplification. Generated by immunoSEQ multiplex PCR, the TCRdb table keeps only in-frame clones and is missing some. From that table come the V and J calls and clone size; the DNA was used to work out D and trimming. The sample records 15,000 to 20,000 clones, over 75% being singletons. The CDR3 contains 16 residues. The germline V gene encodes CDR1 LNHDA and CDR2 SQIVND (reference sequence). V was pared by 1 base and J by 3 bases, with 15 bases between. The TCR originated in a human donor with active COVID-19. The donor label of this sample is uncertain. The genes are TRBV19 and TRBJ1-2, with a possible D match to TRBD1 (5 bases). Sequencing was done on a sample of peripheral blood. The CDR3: CASSIGYGGADYGYTF. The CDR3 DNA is TGTGCCAGTAGTATAGGATATGGAGGGGCGGACTATGGCTACACCTTC.